This TCR beta chain was sequenced for a study of blood T cell repertoires in COVID-19. Across the whole study: In each case, the material was cDNA or gDNA derived from T cells, B-cell-depleted T cells, or PBMCs.

Sequenced by immunoSEQ multiplex PCR; TCRdb stores in-frame clones only, minus some. In the table there are fewer than 250,000 clones, about 90% of which are singletons. Living in 20 to 30 US areas, the participants were between roughly 18 and 89 years of age. From germline, CDR1 is LGHNA and CDR2 YNFKEQ. The CDR3 covers 15 residues. Trimming removed 2 bases from V and 0 bases from J, with 11 bases in between. V is TRBV4-2 and J is TRBJ2-7, with a weak D call TRBD2 (5 bases). The receptor was derived from a man under 40 who had recovered from COVID-19. The sequencing sample was made of PBMCs or T cells enriched from blood (not recorded which). Here the CDR3 reads CASSQRTAFSYEQYF. The CDR3 DNA reads TGTGCCAGCAGCCAAAGGACTGCTTTCTCCTACGAGCAGTACTTC.